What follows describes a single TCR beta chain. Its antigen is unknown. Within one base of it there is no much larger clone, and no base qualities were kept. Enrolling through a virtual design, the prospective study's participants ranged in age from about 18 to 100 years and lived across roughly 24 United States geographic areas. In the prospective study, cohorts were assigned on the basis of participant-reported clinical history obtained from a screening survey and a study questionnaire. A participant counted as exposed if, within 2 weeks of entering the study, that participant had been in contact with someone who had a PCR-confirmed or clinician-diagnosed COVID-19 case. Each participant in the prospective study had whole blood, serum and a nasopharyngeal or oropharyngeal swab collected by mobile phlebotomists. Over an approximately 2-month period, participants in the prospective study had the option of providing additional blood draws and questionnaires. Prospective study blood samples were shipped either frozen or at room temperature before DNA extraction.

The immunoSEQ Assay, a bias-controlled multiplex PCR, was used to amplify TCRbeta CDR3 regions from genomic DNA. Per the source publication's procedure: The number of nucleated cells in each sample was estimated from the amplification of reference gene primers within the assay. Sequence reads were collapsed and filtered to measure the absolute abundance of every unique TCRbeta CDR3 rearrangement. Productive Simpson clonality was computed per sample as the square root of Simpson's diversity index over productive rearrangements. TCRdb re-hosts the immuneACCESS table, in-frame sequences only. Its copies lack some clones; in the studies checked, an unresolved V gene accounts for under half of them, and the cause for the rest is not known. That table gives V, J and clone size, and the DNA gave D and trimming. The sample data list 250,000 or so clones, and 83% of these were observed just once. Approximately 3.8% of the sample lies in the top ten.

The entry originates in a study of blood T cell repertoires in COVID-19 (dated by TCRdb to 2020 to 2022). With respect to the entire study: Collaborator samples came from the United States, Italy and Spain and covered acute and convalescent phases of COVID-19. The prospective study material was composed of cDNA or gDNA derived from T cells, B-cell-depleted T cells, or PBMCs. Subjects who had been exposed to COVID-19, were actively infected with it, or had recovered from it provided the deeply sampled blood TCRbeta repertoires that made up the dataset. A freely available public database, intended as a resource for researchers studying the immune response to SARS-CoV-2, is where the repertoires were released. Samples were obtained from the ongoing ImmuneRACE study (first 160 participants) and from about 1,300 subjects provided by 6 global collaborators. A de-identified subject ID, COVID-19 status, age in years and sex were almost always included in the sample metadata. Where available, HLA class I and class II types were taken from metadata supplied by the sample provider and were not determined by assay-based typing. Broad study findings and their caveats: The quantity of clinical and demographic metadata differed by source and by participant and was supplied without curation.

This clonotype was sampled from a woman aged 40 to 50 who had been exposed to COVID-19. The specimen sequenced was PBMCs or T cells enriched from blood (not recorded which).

The bases are TGCAGCGTTGACAGGGGTCGGAACACTGAAGCTTTCTTT. It translates to CSVDRGRNTEAFF. The sequence joins TRBV29-1 to TRBJ1-1, and TRBD1 may be the D gene, going by 6 matching bases. Relative to germline, V is 3 bases shorter and J is 1 base shorter, with 9 bases between their ends. The germline V gene yields SQVTM for CDR1 and ANQGSEA for CDR2. The CDR3 runs 13 residues from the cysteine to the phenylalanine. Solely the CDR3 DNA is kept, with 39 bases framed from the first base. Outside the CDR3, residues come from the reference TRBV29-1 and TRBJ1-1 proteins, so the full variable domain is: SAVISQKPSRDICQRGTSLTIQCQVDSQVTMMFWYRQQPGQSLTLIATANQGSEATYESGFVIDKFPISRPNLTFSTLTVSNMSPEDSSIYLCSVDRGRNTEAFFGQGTRLTVV.